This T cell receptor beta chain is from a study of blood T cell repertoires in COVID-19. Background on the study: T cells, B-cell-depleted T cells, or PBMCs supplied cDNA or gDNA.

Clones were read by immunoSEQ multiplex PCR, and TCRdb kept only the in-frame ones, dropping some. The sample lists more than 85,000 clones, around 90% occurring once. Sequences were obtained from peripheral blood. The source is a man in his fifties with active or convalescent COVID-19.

Here the CDR3 reads CASSRQNTEAFF. The CDR3 DNA sequence: TGTGCCAGTAGCCGACAGAACACTGAAGCTTTCTTT. V usage is TRBV19 and J usage is TRBJ1-1; D unresolved. Trimming took 6 bases from V and 1 from J, leaving 6 bases between them. Per the germline V gene, CDR1 is LNHDA and CDR2 is SQIVND (reference sequence). The CDR3 runs to 12 residues.